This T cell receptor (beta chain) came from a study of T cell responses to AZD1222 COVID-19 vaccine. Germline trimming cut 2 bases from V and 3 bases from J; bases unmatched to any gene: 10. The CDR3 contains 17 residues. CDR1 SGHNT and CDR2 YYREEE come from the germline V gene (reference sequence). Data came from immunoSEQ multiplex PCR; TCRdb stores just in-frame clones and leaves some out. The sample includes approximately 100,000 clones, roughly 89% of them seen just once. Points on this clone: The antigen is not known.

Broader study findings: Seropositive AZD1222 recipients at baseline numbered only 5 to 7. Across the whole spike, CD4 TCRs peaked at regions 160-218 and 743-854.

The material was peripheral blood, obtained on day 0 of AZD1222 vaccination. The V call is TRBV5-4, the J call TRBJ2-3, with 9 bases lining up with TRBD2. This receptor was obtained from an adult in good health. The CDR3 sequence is CASSLANRLAVTDTQYF. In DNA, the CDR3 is TGTGCCAGCAGCTTAGCAAATAGACTAGCGGTTACAGATACGCAGTATTTT.